This passage covers 32 T cell receptor beta chains from one sample sequenced in a study of CD8 T cells in ankylosing spondylitis. MiXCR, run by TCRdb on the 5' RACE reads, gives a single entry per CDR3 protein. In the table there are 50,000 to 65,000 distinct CDR3 sequences, 7.4% of which are singletons. The specimen was blood, either unsorted or a sorted T cell fraction (not recorded which). The origin of the receptors is a female donor with ankylosing spondylitis or in good health (not recorded which).

Of note for this clonotype: Being one base from a much bigger clone, this may be a read error. This rearrangement joins TRBV2 to TRBJ2-7; D is perhaps TRBD1 or TRBD2 (5 bases each). CDR1 is SNHLY and CDR2 is FYNNEI in the germline V gene. CDR3 length equals 14 residues. The V end lost 4 bases, the J end lost 8 bases, and 18 bases lay between the germline ends. This CDR3 reads CASSVGTLLNQQYF. The CDR3 DNA is TGTGCCAGCAGTGTGGGGACGCTTCTAAACCAGCAGTACTTC.

Many counts were recorded for this clonotype. The CDR3 here is CAVAWSNTEAFF. CDR3 DNA sequence: TGTGCCGTCGCTTGGTCGAACACTGAAGCTTTCTTT. This sequence joins TRBV10-3 and TRBJ1-1, with no clear D. Germline lookup yields CDR1 ENHRY and CDR2 SYGVKD. The CDR3 is made up of 12 amino acids. The V gene lost 11 bases and the J gene lost 1 base, with 11 bases spanning the gap.

This clonotype has at least ten counts. The J gene is TRBJ2-3, the V gene TRBV7-8; D call uncertain. Germline lookup yields CDR1 SGHVS and CDR2 FQNEAQ. V was trimmed by 5 bases and J by 5 bases, leaving 14 bases between them. The CDR3 covers 14 residues. CDR3 residues: CASSLGTGLDTQYF. The CDR3, as DNA: TGTGCCAGCAGCCTCGGTACTGGATTAGATACGCAGTATTTT.

This clonotype was observed at least ten times. This sequence joins TRBV7-9 and TRBJ2-2; 7 bases align to TRBD1. Germline trimming cut 3 bases from V and 6 bases from J; bases unmatched to any gene: 4. The CDR3 loop spans 14 amino acids. Germline CDR1 is SEHNR and CDR2 is FQNEAQ (reference sequence). CDR3 in amino acids: CASSFGTAPGELFF. CDR3 in DNA: TGTGCCAGCAGCTTCGGGACAGCACCCGGGGAGCTGTTTTTT.

In this sample, this clonotype turned up many times. J is TRBJ1-4 and V is TRBV12-3 or TRBV12-4; TRBD1 might be the D (6 bases). Trimming took off 8 bases at V and 8 bases at J, with 18 bases between the two ends. The CDR3 contains 14 residues. CDR3 bases: TGTGCCAGCCGAAATCCAGGGGTAGGAGAAAAACTGTTTTTT. Its protein product is CASRNPGVGEKLFF.

At least ten counts were recorded for this clonotype. The rearrangement links TRBV5-1 to TRBJ2-1; a possible D gene is TRBD2 (5 bases). CDR1 and CDR2 from the germline V gene are SGHRS and YFSETQ. The CDR3 has 14 residues. V lost 0 bases and J lost 8, with 12 bases in between. The DNA for the CDR3 is TGCGCCAGCAGCTTGGCGGACCAGAGGGATGAGCAGTTCTTC. Encoded protein: CASSLADQRDEQFF.

CDR3 sequence reads: CASSQGHNSYEQYF. The CDR3, as DNA: TGCGCCAGCAGCCAAGGTCACAACTCCTACGAGCAGTACTTC. The rearrangement joins TRBV4-1 to TRBJ2-7; the D is unclear. CDR3 length: 14 residues. Germline V gene data show CDR1 as MGHRA and CDR2 as YSYEKL. V was cut by 1 base and J by 0 bases, with 7 bases left in between.

At least ten counts were recorded for this clonotype. The V gene is TRBV5-1, the J gene TRBJ1-3; D gene unclear. V lost 5 bases and J lost 0, with 9 bases in between. Germline values: CDR1 SGHRS, CDR2 YFSETQ. The CDR3 contains 14 residues. CDR3 sequence: CASSDGSSGNTIYF. Written as DNA, the CDR3 is TGCGCCAGCAGTGACGGGAGCTCTGGAAACACCATATATTTT.

This clonotype was found many times. V usage is TRBV19 and J usage is TRBJ1-2, with 7 bases fitting TRBD1. Germline CDR1 LNHDA, CDR2 SQIVND (reference sequence). The CDR3 loop spans 13 amino acids. The ends lost 5 bases at V and 5 bases at J; junction bases unmatched: 5. The CDR3 sequence is CASSDRVLYGYTF. The CDR3 DNA reads TGTGCCAGTAGTGACAGGGTCCTATATGGCTACACCTTC.

Relative to its sample, this clonotype is medium-sized. J is TRBJ1-1 and V is TRBV20-1; maybe TRBD1 (5 bases). V dropped 2 bases and J dropped 3 bases, with 13 bases sitting between them. This CDR3 has 14 amino acids. CDR1 and CDR2 (germline): DFQATT, SNEGSKA (reference sequence). The CDR3, as DNA: TGCAGTGCTAGACTTCAAAGAGGGGACACTGAAGCTTTCTTT. Translated, it gives CSARLQRGDTEAFF.

This clonotype appeared a few times. CDR3 sequence: CASSQQTGGYRSETQYF. The CDR3 DNA reads as TGTGCCAGCAGCCAACAGACAGGGGGCTATAGATCAGAGACCCAGTACTTC. The chain couples TRBV3-1 to TRBJ2-5, with TRBD1 matching 10 bases. CDR3 length: 17 amino acids. Trimming removed 2 bases from V and 4 bases from J; junction bases left unmatched: 10. Germline CDR1 LGHDT, CDR2 YNNKEL (reference sequence).

Concerning this clonotype itself: A clone one base away is much larger, so this may be a read error. V is TRBV30 and J is TRBJ1-2; D might be TRBD1 (5 bases). Germline V lookup: CDR1 GTSNPN, CDR2 SVGIG (reference sequence). The CDR3 length is 14 residues. As DNA, the CDR3 is TGTGCCTGGAGTTGGGGGGACTTTAACTATGCCTACACCTTC. Translating gives CAWSWGDFNYAYTF.

The chain carries TRBV7-2 and TRBJ2-5; D might be TRBD2 (5 bases). CDR3 length: 16 amino acids. CDR1 and CDR2 (germline): SGHTA, FQGNSA. V lost 2 bases and J 5 bases, leaving 18 bases between the germline ends. DNA of the CDR3: TGTGCCAGCAGCTTAATGCGCCCTGGAGGCTTGGAGACCCAGTACTTC. Residues: CASSLMRPGGLETQYF.

This clonotype came up many times. The chain employs TRBV29-1 and TRBJ1-1; tentative D call: TRBD1 (6 bases). The CDR3 runs to 13 residues. CDR1 is SQVTM and CDR2 is ANQGSEA in the germline V gene. The V end was cut by 8 bases, the J end by 1 base, with 14 bases between. The CDR3 here is CSFRLQGNTEAFF. In DNA form, the CDR3 reads TGCAGCTTCCGACTACAGGGGAACACTGAAGCTTTCTTT. Filled out from reference TRBV29-1 and TRBJ1-1, the complete variable domain reads SAVISQKPSRDICQRGTSLTIQCQVDSQVTMMFWYRQQPGQSLTLIATANQGSEATYESGFVIDKFPISRPNLTFSTLTVSNMSPEDSSIYLCSFRLQGNTEAFFGQGTRLTVV.

Ten or more counts support this clonotype. The V and J genes are TRBV28 and TRBJ2-1; 9 bases match TRBD2. CDR3 length: 14 amino acids. The V segment lost 8 bases and the J segment 5 bases; nucleotides outside the gene matches: 7. Germline loops: CDR1 MDHEN, CDR2 SYDVKM. In nucleotides, the CDR3 is TGTGCCAGCGAGGGGCTAGCGGGGAACAATGAGCAGTTCTTC. Its translation: CASEGLAGNNEQFF.

At least ten counts were recorded for this clonotype. V is TRBV6-2 or TRBV6-3 and J is TRBJ2-7, with 11 bases that match TRBD2. Germline V gives CDR1 MNHEY, CDR2 SVGEGT. The CDR3 has 15 residues. V was pared by 7 bases and J by 4 bases, with 9 bases of the junction left unmatched. Here the CDR3 reads CASTLRPSGGYEQYF. In DNA form, the CDR3 reads TGTGCCAGCACTTTACGACCTAGCGGGGGGTACGAGCAGTACTTC.

There are many counts of this clonotype. The CDR3 sequence: CASSGAVTGVNEKLFF. Here the CDR3 DNA reads TGTGCCAGCAGCGGGGCCGTGACAGGGGTAAATGAAAAACTGTTTTTT. The chain uses TRBV5-6 and TRBJ1-4; 8 bases fit TRBD1. There are 16 residues in the CDR3. The germline CDR1 and CDR2 sequences are SGHDT and YYEEEE. V was pared by 4 bases and J by 5 bases, with 10 bases of the junction left unmatched.

This clonotype showed up many times. The chain couples TRBV4-1 to TRBJ2-2; 7 nucleotides align to TRBD1. The CDR3 covers 16 residues. Germline V gene sequence: CDR1 MGHRA, CDR2 YSYEKL. Trimming took 3 bases from V and 1 from J; bases not matched to a gene: 5. The CDR3 bases are TGCGCCAGCAGCCACCCGACAGGGTGGAACACCGGGGAGCTGTTTTTT. Amino acids: CASSHPTGWNTGELFF.

This clonotype was observed many times. The rearrangement links TRBV28 to TRBJ2-7; D gene uncertain. The CDR3 spans 12 residues. From germline, CDR1 is MDHEN and CDR2 SYDVKM. Trimming stripped 2 bases from V and 3 bases from J, with 5 bases between. CDR3 nucleotides: TGTGCCAGCAGTTTAGGAAGCTACGAGCAGTACGTC. Translated, it gives CASSLGSYEQYV.

In its sample, this clonotype was seen many times. This chain connects TRBV3-1 to TRBJ1-1; a possible D gene is TRBD1 (6 bases). V shed 8 bases and J shed 1 base, with 17 bases lying between them. The CDR3 has 15 residues. Per germline, CDR1 LGHDT and CDR2 YNNKEL (reference sequence). CDR3: CASRAAGGGNTEAFF. The CDR3 DNA reads TGTGCCAGCCGGGCCGCTGGAGGGGGGAACACTGAAGCTTTCTTT.

The rearrangement uses TRBV4-1 and TRBJ2-1; 9 bases are a match to TRBD1. The CDR3 totals 16 residues. Germline CDR1 and CDR2: MGHRA and YSYEKL. The ends lost 1 base at V and 5 bases at J; junction bases unmatched: 6. The CDR3 DNA reads TGCGCCAGCAGCCAAGTCACCGGGACAGGGAACAATGAGCAGTTCTTC. It is translated as CASSQVTGTGNNEQFF.

This clonotype showed up many times. This sequence joins TRBV5-1 and TRBJ2-1; D gene ambiguous. V was cut by 2 bases and J by 3 bases, with 3 bases left in between. Germline values: CDR1 SGHRS, CDR2 YFSETQ. This CDR3 region has 12 residues. The CDR3 reads CASSFVYNEQFF. CDR3 bases: TGCGCCAGCAGCTTTGTCTACAATGAGCAGTTCTTC.

This clonotype came up many times. The chain has TRBV12-3 or TRBV12-4 and TRBJ2-5; 7 positions agree with TRBD1. The CDR3 extends over 16 amino acids. The junction had 14 bases not matched to a gene; V was cut back by 5 bases and J by 5 bases. The CDR3 DNA reads TGTGCCAGCAGTCGGAGGACAGGAGCGATGATCGAGACCCAGTACTTC. Its translation is CASSRRTGAMIETQYF.

The table lists this clonotype with many counts. CDR3 region: CATSDFSLTSGGYKDTQYF. For the CDR3, the DNA is TGTGCCACCAGTGATTTTTCCTTGACTAGCGGGGGGTATAAGGATACGCAGTATTTT. The chain recombines TRBV24-1 with TRBJ2-3, with 13 bases identical to TRBD2. The length of the CDR3 is 19 residues. Germline lookup yields CDR1 KGHDR and CDR2 SFDVKD. J gave up 6 bases and V 1 base, and 12 bases lay outside the gene matches.

This clonotype was seen repeatedly, ten times or more. V and J are TRBV7-8 and TRBJ2-7; D may be TRBD2 (5 bases). The CDR3 totals 16 residues. The ends were cut back, 6 bases at V and 4 bases at J, with 22 bases in the middle. Per germline, CDR1 SGHVS and CDR2 FQNEAQ. CDR3 region: CASRLVVTGMGYEQYF. The DNA for the CDR3 is TGTGCCAGCAGGCTCGTTGTTACCGGGATGGGATACGAGCAGTACTTC.

This clonotype was picked up many times. The V and J genes are TRBV7-3 and TRBJ2-3, with 10 nucleotides matching TRBD2. The CDR3 consists of 16 residues. From germline, CDR1 is SGHTA and CDR2 FQGTGA. The V gene end was trimmed by 5 bases and the J gene end by 3 bases; junction bases not matched to a gene: 8. CDR3 sequence: CASSRTRSGGTDTQYF. The DNA of the CDR3 is TGTGCCAGCAGCAGAACTCGTAGCGGGGGGACAGATACGCAGTATTTT.

This chain uses TRBV7-2 with TRBJ1-4; no clear D gene. The CDR3 totals 13 residues. The V end lost 5 bases, the J end lost 17 bases, and 21 bases lay between the germline ends. The germline gives CDR1 SGHTA, CDR2 FQGNSA. CDR3 protein: CASSPTGRAPSFF. The DNA for the CDR3 is TGTGCCAGCAGCCCGACGGGGAGGGCCCCTAGTTTTTTT.

This clonotype was detected ten times or more. The V gene is TRBV29-1, the J gene TRBJ2-3; D uncertain. The CDR3 covers 13 residues. The V gene lost 4 bases and the J gene lost 0 bases, with 8 bases spanning the gap. The germline V gene has CDR1 SQVTM and CDR2 ANQGSEA. CDR3 loop: CSVGGSSTDTQYF. CDR3 DNA: TGCAGCGTTGGTGGCAGTAGCACAGATACGCAGTATTTT.

This clonotype occurred many times. This chain uses TRBV18 with TRBJ2-1, with 11 bases aligning to TRBD2. Unmatched junction bases numbered 10, after V lost 0 bases and J lost 0 bases. Per the germline V gene, CDR1 is KGHSH and CDR2 is LQKENI. This CDR3 is built from 20 residues. The CDR3 DNA sequence: TGTGCCAGCTCACCACCTTCGACTAGCGGGGACTCGAGCTCCTACAATGAGCAGTTCTTC. Its translation: CASSPPSTSGDSSSYNEQFF.

The sample holds many counts of this clonotype. The V and J genes are TRBV7-6 and TRBJ2-1, with D possibly TRBD2 on 5 matching bases. The germline V and J ends were trimmed by 4 bases and 5 bases, with 12 bases remaining between them. The CDR3 extends over 14 amino acids. Germline CDR1 reads SGHVS; CDR2 reads FNYEAQ. The CDR3 protein is CASSSEDGDNEQFF. CDR3 nucleotides: TGTGCCAGCAGCTCCGAGGACGGGGACAATGAGCAGTTCTTC.

At least ten counts were recorded for this clonotype. The chain employs TRBV12-3 or TRBV12-4 and TRBJ1-2; TRBD1 might be the D (6 bases). The CDR3 length is 14 residues. Trimming stripped 6 bases from V and 6 bases from J, with 17 bases between. The CDR3, as DNA: TGTGCCAGCAGCACTTCCCAGGGGATAGATGGCTACACCTTC. Protein sequence: CASSTSQGIDGYTF.

This clonotype was seen at least ten times. The chain couples TRBV12-3 or TRBV12-4 to TRBJ1-1; 7 bases map to TRBD1. Losses at the gene ends were 6 bases for V and 3 bases for J; bases not matched to a gene: 10. The CDR3 contains 15 residues. The CDR3 sequence: CASSQSTGRDTEAFF. The CDR3 DNA reads as TGTGCCAGCAGCCAATCGACAGGGCGTGACACTGAAGCTTTCTTT.